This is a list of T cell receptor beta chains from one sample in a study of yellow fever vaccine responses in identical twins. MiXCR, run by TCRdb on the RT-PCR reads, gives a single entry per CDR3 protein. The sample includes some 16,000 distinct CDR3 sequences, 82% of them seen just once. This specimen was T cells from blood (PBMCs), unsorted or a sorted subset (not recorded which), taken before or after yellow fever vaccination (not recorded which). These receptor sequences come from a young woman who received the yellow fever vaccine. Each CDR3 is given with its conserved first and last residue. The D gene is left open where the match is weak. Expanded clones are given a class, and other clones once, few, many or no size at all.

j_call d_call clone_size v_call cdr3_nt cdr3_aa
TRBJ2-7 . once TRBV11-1 TGTGCCAGCAGCTCCCAGGGAGGCCCCTACGAGCAGTACTTC CASSSQGGPYEQYF
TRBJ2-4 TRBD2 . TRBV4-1 TGCGCCAGCAGTCTGCCTCTAGCGGGCCTAGCCAAAAACATTCAGTACTTC CASSLPLAGLAKNIQYF
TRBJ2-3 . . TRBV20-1 TGCAGTGCTAGAGCGGTAGCAGAAAGCACAGATACGCAGTATTTT CSARAVAESTDTQYF
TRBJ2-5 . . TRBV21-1 TGTGCCAGCAGCAAAGCCGCAGGGAACAGTGTGGAGACCCAGTACTTC CASSKAAGNSVETQYF
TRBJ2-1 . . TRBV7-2 TGTGCCAGCAGCTTAGATCACTCCTACAATGAGCAGTTCTTC CASSLDHSYNEQFF
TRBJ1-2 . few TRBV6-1 TGTGCCAGCACCCGGGGGGAGGGTGGCTACACCTTC CASTRGEGGYTF
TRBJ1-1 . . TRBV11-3 TGTGCCAGCAGCTTAGAGGGGGGCGGCGAAGCTTTCTTT CASSLEGGGEAFF
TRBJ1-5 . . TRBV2 TGTGCCAGCAGCCCAGGAGTGAGCAATCAGCCCCAGCATTTT CASSPGVSNQPQHF
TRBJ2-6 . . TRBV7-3 TGTGCCAGCAGCTCCCGGGACCCTTACTCTGGGGCCAACGTCCTGACTTTC CASSSRDPYSGANVLTF
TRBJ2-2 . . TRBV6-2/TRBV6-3 TGTGCCAGCAGTTACGGGAGGAACACCGGGGAGCTGTTTTTT CASSYGRNTGELFF
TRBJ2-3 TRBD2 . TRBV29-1 TGCAGCGTTGGCGGGCTAGCGGTCACAGATACGCAGTATTTT CSVGGLAVTDTQYF
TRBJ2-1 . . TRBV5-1 TGCGCCAGCAGCTTGGGTTCGGGGGTGGCCTTAGAGCAGTTCTTC CASSLGSGVALEQFF
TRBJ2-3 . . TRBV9 TGTGCCAGCAGCGTAGGGACAGATACGCAGTATTTT CASSVGTDTQYF
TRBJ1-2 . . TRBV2 TGTGCCAGCAGTGAGGCATATAACTATGGCTACACCTTC CASSEAYNYGYTF
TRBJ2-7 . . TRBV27 TGTGCCAGCAGTTTAACCCAACAGGGTTTCCCCTACGAGCAGTACTTC CASSLTQQGFPYEQYF
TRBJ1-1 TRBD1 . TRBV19 TGTGCCAGTAGTATGGGACAGCTGAACACTGAAGCTTTCTTT CASSMGQLNTEAFF
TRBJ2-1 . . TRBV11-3 TGTGCCAGCAGCCCAACAGGGCTCTCCTACAATGAGCAGTTCTTC CASSPTGLSYNEQFF
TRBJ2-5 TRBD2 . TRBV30 TGTGCCTGGAAATACTCGAGCGGGGGGGCCACAAAGACCCAGTACTTC CAWKYSSGGATKTQYF
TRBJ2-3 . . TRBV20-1 TGCAGTGCTGGAGACAGCACAGATACGCAGTATTTT CSAGDSTDTQYF
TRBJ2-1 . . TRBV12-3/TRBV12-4 TGTGCCAGCAGTTTAGCGTGGACCCGCCGGGACAACTACAATGAGCAGTTCTTC CASSLAWTRRDNYNEQFF
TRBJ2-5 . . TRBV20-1 TGCAGTGCTATTGGGAGCCAAGAGACCCAGTACTTC CSAIGSQETQYF
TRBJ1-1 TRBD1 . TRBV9 TGTGCCAGCAGCGCTCAGGGGGGAGGTAGAACTGAAGCTTTCTTT CASSAQGGGRTEAFF
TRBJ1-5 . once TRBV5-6 TGTGCCAGCAGCTTGGGGCGGAACAATCAGCCCCAGCATTTT CASSLGRNNQPQHF
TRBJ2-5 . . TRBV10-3 TGTGCCATCAGTGAGTCGATGGGGGCCCAGTACTTC CAISESMGAQYF
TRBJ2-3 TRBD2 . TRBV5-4 TGTGCCAGCAGCCTTGAGCGGGACTTCCAAGATACGCAGTATTTT CASSLERDFQDTQYF
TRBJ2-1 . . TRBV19 TGTGCCAGTAGTATAGTTAACAATGAGCAGTTCTTC CASSIVNNEQFF
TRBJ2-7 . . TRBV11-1 TGTGCCAGCAGCTCCGGACTCAAGGCCTACGAGCAGTACTTC CASSSGLKAYEQYF
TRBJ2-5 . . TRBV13 TGTGCCAGCAGCTTACAAGGATCGGAGACCCAGTACTTC CASSLQGSETQYF
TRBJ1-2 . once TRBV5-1 TGCGCCAGCAGCTTGGCGTTATTTTCCGGACAGATGAACTATGGCTACACCTTC CASSLALFSGQMNYGYTF
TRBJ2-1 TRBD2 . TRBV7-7 TGTGCTAGCAGCCTACGGGGGGGTGAGCAGTTCTTC CASSLRGGEQFF
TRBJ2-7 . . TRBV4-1 TGCGCCAGCAGCCAAGATCAGGCCGGGGGAGTTTACGAGCAGTACTTC CASSQDQAGGVYEQYF
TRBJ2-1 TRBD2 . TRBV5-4 TGTGCCAGCAGCCCGGGAGGCAGCGGCTACAATGAGCAGTTCTTC CASSPGGSGYNEQFF
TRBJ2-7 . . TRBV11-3 TGTGCCAGCAGCCGAGATGGGACGTCTGACGAGCAGTACTTC CASSRDGTSDEQYF
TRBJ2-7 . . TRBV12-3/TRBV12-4 TGTGCCAGCAGTCAGATGACGCAGGGGACCGAGCAGTACTTC CASSQMTQGTEQYF
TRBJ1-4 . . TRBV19 . CASSPLKPFNEKLFFF
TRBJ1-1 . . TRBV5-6 TGTGCCAGCAGGATTCTCGGCGGGGACAACACTGAAGCTTTCTTT CASRILGGDNTEAFF
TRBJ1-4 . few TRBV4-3 TGCGCCAGCAGCCAAAGCGGGATGAGAAATGAAAAACTGTTTTTT CASSQSGMRNEKLFF
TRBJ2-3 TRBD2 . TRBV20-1 TGCAGTGCCCGGACTAGCGGGAGGGATACGCAGTATTTT CSARTSGRDTQYF
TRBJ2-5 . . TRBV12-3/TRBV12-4 TGTGCCAGCAGTCCCGGCGAGGAGACCCAGTACTTC CASSPGEETQYF
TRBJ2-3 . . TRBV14 TGTGCCAGCAGCCCCGCCTCAGCAGATACGCAGTATTTT CASSPASADTQYF
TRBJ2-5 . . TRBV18 TGTGCCAGCTCACCACCCTCAGGGGCCCAAGAGACCCAGTACTTC CASSPPSGAQETQYF
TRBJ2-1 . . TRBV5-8 TGTGCCAGCAGCGGGCTGGGGGGCTCCTACAATGAGCAGTTCTTC CASSGLGGSYNEQFF
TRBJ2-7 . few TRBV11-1 TGTGCCAGCAGCCGAAGTTACGAGCAGTACTTC CASSRSYEQYF
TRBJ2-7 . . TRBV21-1 TGTGCCAGCAGCCGGGACAGGGGGATTACCTACGAGCAGTACTTC CASSRDRGITYEQYF
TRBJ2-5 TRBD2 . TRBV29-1 TGCAGCGTTGAGATCGATTCGGGGGGGACCCAGTACTTC CSVEIDSGGTQYF
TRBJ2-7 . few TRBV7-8 TGTGCCAGCAGCTTTTTCGTGGACTACGAGCAGTACTTC CASSFFVDYEQYF
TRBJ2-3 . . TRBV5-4 TGTGCCAGCAGCTTGGGAACAGCGCAGAGTGCAGATACGCAGTATTTT CASSLGTAQSADTQYF
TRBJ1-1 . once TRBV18 TGTGCCAGCTCACCTATACAAGCCACTATGAACACTGAAGCTTTCTTT CASSPIQATMNTEAFF
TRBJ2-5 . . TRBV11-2 TGTGCCAGCAGCTTTCATCGCCAGGGGCAGGGAGAGACCCAGTACTTC CASSFHRQGQGETQYF
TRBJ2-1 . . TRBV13 TGTGCCAGCAACAGACCGACAGAAGACAATGAGCAGTTCTTC CASNRPTEDNEQFF
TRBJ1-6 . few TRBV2 TGTGCCAGCAGAGATTTGGGCCAGGGGAATTCACCCCTCCACTTT CASRDLGQGNSPLHF